Sequencing of this T cell receptor (beta chain) was carried out in a study of Ad26.COV2.S vaccination and SARS-CoV-2 variants. Documented treatment: 15 to 20 received Ad26.COV2.S at low or high dose, single or two shots; 5 received placebo; per-sample allocation not given. The samples were gathered on day 63 after the first injection of vaccine or placebo. Profiled with immunoSEQ multiplex PCR; TCRdb holds only in-frame clones, not every one. The sample gives about 460,000 clones, 80% to 90% of which show up once; 1.7% is in the top ten. This clone was seen only once. Losses at the gene ends were 5 bases for V and 5 bases for J; bases not matched to a gene: 11. The CDR3 loop spans 17 amino acids. CDR1 is SGHNT and CDR2 is YENEEA in the germline V gene.

The sequence derives from a person aged 18 to 59 who received the Ad26.COV2.S COVID-19 vaccine or a placebo. This specimen was peripheral blood, taken in a trial of Ad26.COV2.S vaccine versus placebo. The chain carries TRBV11-3 and TRBJ2-2; 10 bases are a match to TRBD2. DNA of the CDR3: TGTGCCAGCAGCCCTGACGGGGCAGCGGGAGGGACCGGGGAGCTGTTTTTT. Its translation: CASSPDGAAGGTGELFF.